This entry lists 15 T cell receptor beta chains sequenced from one sample in a study of blood T cell repertoires in COVID-19. Using immunoSEQ multiplex PCR, the repertoire was profiled, and TCRdb retains in-frame clones only, with some absent. This table has tens of thousands of clones, around nine tenths appearing once. Sequencing was done on a sample of peripheral blood. The origin of the receptors is a human donor with active COVID-19. The donor label of this sample is uncertain.

The chain recombines TRBV6-5 with TRBJ2-7; a weak D match, TRBD1 (6 bases). V lost 7 bases, J lost 3 bases, and 16 bases lay in between. Germline V CDR1 and CDR2: MNHEY, SVGAGI. The CDR3 spans 14 residues. The CDR3 loop is CASTRGRMIYEQYF. The CDR3 DNA reads TGTGCCAGCACCAGGGGCAGGATGATCTACGAGCAGTACTTC.

This chain links TRBV7-3 with TRBJ2-5; 9 bases are a match to TRBD1. V shed 3 bases, J shed 5 bases, and the junction held 1 base outside the gene matches. The length of the CDR3 is 13 residues. The germline CDR1 and CDR2 sequences are SGHTA and FQGTGA. CDR3 loop: CASSFGQGETQYF. CDR3 coding DNA: TGTGCCAGCAGCTTTGGACAGGGGGAGACCCAGTACTTC.

The chain uses TRBV11-3 and TRBJ2-7; the D gene is possibly TRBD2 (5 bases). The CDR3 sequence is 15 residues long. Germline assignment: CDR1 SGHNT and CDR2 YENEEA. Deletions cut 0 bases from V and 3 bases from J, with 12 bases between. The CDR3 DNA follows: TGTGCCAGCAGCTTAGACCGGGATCTTTTCTACGAGCAGTACTTC. It translates to CASSLDRDLFYEQYF.

The V gene is TRBV2, the J gene TRBJ1-1; D is possibly TRBD1 (6 bases). Trimming took 3 bases from V and 3 from J, leaving 8 bases between them. The CDR3 runs to 13 residues. Germline V gives CDR1 SNHLY, CDR2 FYNNEI. CDR3 residues: CASSEQGHTEAFF. The CDR3 DNA is TGTGCCAGCAGTGAGCAGGGGCACACTGAAGCTTTCTTT. Looking up the rest from reference TRBV2 and TRBJ1-1 gives the full variable domain: EPEVTQTPSHQVTQMGQEVILRCVPISNHLYFYWYRQILGQKVEFLVSFYNNEISEKSEIFDDQFSVERPDGSNFTLKIRSTKLEDSAMYFCASSEQGHTEAFFGQGTRLTVV.

This clone was recorded once. The rearrangement uses TRBV20-1 and TRBJ2-1; 11 positions agree with TRBD2. Germline CDR1 and CDR2: DFQATT and SNEGSKA (reference sequence). The CDR3 is made up of 14 amino acids. V lost 3 bases to trimming and J lost 6 bases; unmatched junction nucleotides: 4. CDR3 DNA sequence: TGCAGTGCTAGTCGGCTAGCGGGAGGCAATGAGCAGTTCTTC. It encodes CSASRLAGGNEQFF.

The chain links TRBV5-1 to TRBJ2-1; 12 bases agree with TRBD1. The CDR3 extends over 15 amino acids. With V trimmed by 1 base and J by 9 bases, 5 bases remained unmatched. CDR1 and CDR2 from the germline V gene are SGHRS and YFSETQ. The CDR3 region has the DNA TGCGCCAGCAGCTTGTGGGGACAGGGGGCGGCTGAGCAGTTCTTC. It codes for CASSLWGQGAAEQFF.

The rearrangement joins TRBV10-2 to TRBJ2-3, with D perhaps matching TRBD2 (5 bases). V lost 7 bases and J 2 bases, leaving 10 bases between the germline ends. Germline CDR1 reads WSHSY; CDR2 reads SAAADI. This CDR3 region has 13 residues. The CDR3 nucleotides read TGCGCCAGCATCCCGGGGTCCACAGATACGCAGTATTTT. Protein: CASIPGSTDTQYF.

The rearrangement links TRBV5-1 to TRBJ2-1, with 7 nucleotides matching TRBD2. Looked up from germline, CDR1 is SGHRS and CDR2 is YFSETQ. The CDR3 is 13 residues long. V gave up 1 base and J gave up 6 bases; unmatched junction bases: 1. This CDR3 reads CASSLRTSNEQFF. In DNA, the CDR3 is TGCGCCAGCAGCTTGAGGACTAGCAATGAGCAGTTCTTC.

J is TRBJ2-2 and V is TRBV11-2; 10 nucleotides align to TRBD2. CDR1 and CDR2 (germline): SGHAT, FQNNGV. Trimming cost V 4 bases and J 8 bases; bases outside gene matches: 4. This CDR3 region has 14 residues. DNA of the CDR3: TGTGCCAGCAGCTCTAGCGGGAGTGAAGGGGAGCTGTTTTTT. Protein: CASSSSGSEGELFF. Full variable domain (outside the CDR3, taken from reference TRBV11-2 and TRBJ2-2): EAGVAQSPRYKIIEKRQSVAFWCNPISGHATLYWYQQILGQGPKLLIQFQNNGVVDDSQLPKDRFSAERLKGVDSTLKIQPAKLEDSAVYLCASSSSGSEGELFFGEGSRLTVL.

V usage is TRBV27 and J usage is TRBJ1-6, with a possible D match to TRBD1 (5 bases). Trimming left V 6 bases short and J 9 bases short, with 12 bases between. This CDR3 contains 13 residues. The germline CDR1 and CDR2 sequences are MNHEY and SMNVEV (reference sequence). CDR3 amino acids: CASSFIQGSPLHF. CDR3 coding DNA: TGTGCCAGCAGCTTTATTCAGGGTTCACCCCTCCACTTT.

The rearrangement links TRBV6-5 to TRBJ2-5, with TRBD1 matching over 12 bases. The CDR3 is made up of 14 amino acids. Trimming took 6 bases from V and 5 from J; bases not matched to a gene: 4. Per germline, CDR1 MNHEY and CDR2 SVGAGI. CDR3 region: CASRGQGAFETQYF. CDR3 in DNA: TGTGCCAGCAGGGGACAGGGGGCTTTTGAGACCCAGTACTTC.

This clone was picked up one time. The genes are TRBV5-6 and TRBJ2-3; possible D gene TRBD1, 6 bases. CDR3 length: 14 residues. Germline V CDR1 and CDR2: SGHDT, YYEEEE. V was shortened by 2 bases and J by 1 base, with 8 bases between the two germline ends. The CDR3, as DNA: TGTGCCAGCAGCTTATACAGGGGCACAGATACGCAGTATTTT. This encodes CASSLYRGTDTQYF.

The CDR3 nucleotides are TGTGCCTGGAGTTCAGACAGGGGCAATCAGCCCCAGCATTTT. Its protein is CAWSSDRGNQPQHF. The chain has TRBV30 and TRBJ1-5, with 7 bases matching TRBD1. V was pared by 2 bases and J by 2 bases, with 3 bases of the junction left unmatched. The CDR3 is 14 amino acids. CDR1 is GTSNPN and CDR2 is SVGIG in the germline V gene (reference sequence).

This chain uses TRBV29-1 with TRBJ1-1; D ambiguous. Germline values: CDR1 SQVTM, CDR2 ANQGSEA. Trimming cost V 7 bases and J 1 base, with 16 bases left between them. The CDR3 contains 14 residues. The CDR3 sequence is CSASPPEPNTEAFF. The CDR3 DNA is TGCAGCGCTTCGCCCCCCGAGCCGAACACTGAAGCTTTCTTT.

The gene calls are TRBV7-8 and TRBJ2-1, with a weak D call TRBD2 (5 bases). V lost 3 bases and J 0 bases, leaving 9 bases between the germline ends. CDR3 length: 15 amino acids. The germline V gene encodes CDR1 SGHVS and CDR2 FQNEAQ. Written as DNA, the CDR3 is TGTGCCAGCAGCTTCTCGGGGAGCTCCTACAATGAGCAGTTCTTC. Translated: CASSFSGSSYNEQFF.